The 30 T cell receptor beta chains below were found in one sample sequenced in a study of shared clonotypes between healthy human individuals. The protocol was immunoSEQ multiplex PCR, while the TCRdb copy is restricted to in-frame clones and leaves out a portion. The profile shows around 100,000 clones, less than 80% of them singletons. The sample taken for sequencing was memory CD8+ T cells sorted from blood. Stated subset: CD45RO+ cells pooled with CCR7-negative TemRA cells. The receptors shown here come from a man aged 25 to 40 in good health.

The chain couples TRBV28 to TRBJ2-1, with 7 bases fitting TRBD1. Germline loops: CDR1 MDHEN, CDR2 SYDVKM. The CDR3 runs 13 residues. J gave up 5 bases and V 6 bases, and 4 bases lay outside the gene matches. As DNA, the CDR3 is TGTGCCAGCAGAATCGGACAGGACAATGAGCAGTTCTTC. Protein: CASRIGQDNEQFF.

The V and J genes are TRBV11-2 and TRBJ1-2; no clear D. With 3 bases removed from V and 6 bases from J, the gap between germline ends came to 14 bases. CDR3 length: 14 residues. Per germline, CDR1 SGHAT and CDR2 FQNNGV. The CDR3 reads CASSFNGKEDGYTF. In DNA, the CDR3 is TGTGCCAGCAGCTTTAACGGGAAAGAGGATGGCTACACCTTC.

The chain recombines TRBV7-8 with TRBJ2-7; no definite D call. CDR3 length equals 12 residues. V lost 1 base and J lost 6, with 7 bases in between. Germline CDR1 reads SGHVS; CDR2 reads FQNEAQ. CDR3 sequence reads: CASSLGLVEQYF. Here the CDR3 DNA reads TGTGCCAGCAGCTTAGGCCTAGTCGAGCAGTACTTC.

The V call is TRBV6-6, the J call TRBJ2-3; 9 bases align to TRBD1. This CDR3 is built from 14 residues. Trimming removed 6 bases from V and 6 bases from J; junction bases left unmatched: 7. Germline CDR1 and CDR2: MNHNY and SVGAGI (reference sequence). CDR3 sequence reads: CASRHRDRADTQYF. CDR3 DNA: TGTGCCAGCAGGCACCGGGACAGGGCCGATACGCAGTATTTT.

V is TRBV5-1 and J is TRBJ1-1, with D unresolved. Between the trimmed V and J ends, which lost 2 bases and 3 bases, there was a span of 17 bases. The CDR3 extends over 16 amino acids. CDR1 is SGHRS and CDR2 is YFSETQ in the germline V gene. The CDR3 sequence: CASSLPLGQSDTEAFF. CDR3 bases: TGCGCCAGCAGCTTACCCCTCGGTCAGTCGGACACTGAAGCTTTCTTT.

The chain combines TRBV27 with TRBJ2-1; 9 nucleotides align to TRBD1. The CDR3 is 14 amino acids. CDR1 MNHEY and CDR2 SMNVEV come from the germline V gene (reference sequence). The junction had 9 bases not matched to a gene; V was cut back by 7 bases and J by 8 bases. In DNA, the CDR3 is TGTGCCAGCACAGGGCCCCGGACAGGGGATGAGCAGTTCTTC. Translation: CASTGPRTGDEQFF.

This clone was counted ten times or more. This same CDR3 is encoded by further DNA sequences in the sample. The chain carries TRBV6-1 and TRBJ2-7; D ambiguous. This CDR3 spans 11 amino acids. V lost 3 bases and J lost 3, with 3 bases in between. Germline values: CDR1 MNHNS, CDR2 SASEGT. The CDR3: CASSEHYEQYF. The CDR3 nucleotides read TGTGCCAGCAGTGAGCACTACGAGCAGTACTTC.

V is TRBV1 and J is TRBJ2-7. TRBV1 is listed as a pseudogene. The CDR3 runs 21 residues. CDR3 in amino acids: CTSSLDRFRAPRAKNFHEQYF. CDR3 sequence (DNA): TGCACCAGCAGCCTAGACCGCTTTCGGGCGCCGCGCGCTAAGAATTTCCACGAGCAGTACTTC.

This chain links TRBV9 with TRBJ2-1; D gene uncertain. Trimming shortened V by 0 bases and J by 7 bases, and 14 bases separated the two germline ends. Germline assignment: CDR1 SGDLS and CDR2 YYNGEE. The CDR3 loop spans 15 amino acids. The CDR3 DNA reads as TGTGCCAGCAGCGTAGGAGAGGCGTGGTGGAATGAGCAGTTCTTC. This translates into CASSVGEAWWNEQFF.

This clone was counted between two and nine times. This chain connects TRBV29-1 to TRBJ2-7; D unresolved. Germline V lookup: CDR1 SQVTM, CDR2 ANQGSEA. CDR3 size: 11 residues. Trimming pared 2 bases from V and 3 bases from J, leaving 5 bases between. CDR3 in amino acids: CSVEWGYEQYF. Written as DNA, the CDR3 is TGCAGCGTTGAATGGGGCTACGAGCAGTACTTC.

The CDR3 protein is CASAANLPYEQYF. The CDR3 bases are TGTGCCAGCGCCGCGAATTTGCCTTACGAGCAGTACTTC. This sequence joins TRBV7-2 and TRBJ2-7; D unclear. Germline lookup yields CDR1 SGHTA and CDR2 FQGNSA. The CDR3 is 13 amino acids. Trimming took 8 bases from V and 4 from J, leaving 15 bases between them.

The chain carries TRBV19 and TRBJ2-4, with 9 positions matching TRBD2. The CDR3 spans 19 residues. Germline V gene data show CDR1 as LNHDA and CDR2 as SQIVND (reference sequence). V gave up 6 bases and J gave up 1 base; unmatched junction bases: 16. The DNA of the CDR3 is TGTGCCAGTAGCCCCCAGGGGTTAGCGGGAGAACTCGCCAAAAACATTCAGTACTTC. As protein: CASSPQGLAGELAKNIQYF.

The chain combines TRBV4-1 with TRBJ2-7; D remains unclear. Per germline, CDR1 MGHRA and CDR2 YSYEKL. This CDR3 spans 14 amino acids. The V and J ends lost 0 bases and 7 bases respectively, with 13 bases between them. Written as DNA, the CDR3 is TGCGCCAGCAGCCAAGATTGGGCTCCGGAGGAGCAGTACTTC. Its protein is CASSQDWAPEEQYF.

This rearrangement joins TRBV19 to TRBJ1-4; D remains ambiguous. Germline loops: CDR1 LNHDA, CDR2 SQIVND (reference sequence). The CDR3 spans 14 residues. V lost 3 bases to trimming and J lost 2 bases, with 7 bases between them. The CDR3 DNA sequence: TGTGCCAGTAGTATGGCACCCACTAATGAAAAACTGTTTTTT. It encodes CASSMAPTNEKLFF.

There are a few counts of this clone. The chain links TRBV6-5 to TRBJ2-3; TRBD1 matches at 11 bases. Looked up from germline, CDR1 is MNHEY and CDR2 is SVGAGI. The CDR3 runs to 14 residues. V lost 6 bases and J lost 6; bases outside the gene matches: 5. CDR3 DNA: TGTGCCAGCAGCTCGGGACAGGGGGTTGATACGCAGTATTTT. Translating gives CASSSGQGVDTQYF.

The chain is built from TRBV6-1 and TRBJ1-5; D call uncertain. V was shortened by 3 bases and J by 6 bases, with 15 bases between the two germline ends. The CDR3 runs to 15 residues. CDR1 is MNHNS, CDR2 SASEGT, per germline. CDR3: CASSEGRALSQPQHF. CDR3 coding DNA: TGTGCCAGCAGTGAGGGGAGGGCTTTAAGTCAGCCCCAGCATTTT.

The rearrangement links TRBV6-4 to TRBJ2-3; D is perhaps TRBD1 or TRBD2 (5 bases each). V was pared by 5 bases and J by 6 bases, with 21 bases between. Per germline, CDR1 MRHNA and CDR2 SNTAGT. The CDR3 covers 16 residues. The chain's CDR3 is CASSPGAGDGGDTQYF. The CDR3 DNA reads TGTGCCAGCAGTCCTGGGGCCGGGGACGGAGGTGATACGCAGTATTTT.

The chain links TRBV27 to TRBJ2-2; D may be TRBD1 or TRBD2 (5 bases each). V lost 0 bases, J lost 8 bases, and 25 bases lay in between. The CDR3 is 19 amino acids. The germline V gene has CDR1 MNHEY and CDR2 SMNVEV (reference sequence). The CDR3 spells CASSLSRGAGKPRSGELFF. The CDR3 region has the DNA TGTGCCAGCAGTTTATCCCGGGGCGCGGGCAAGCCCCGTAGTGGGGAGCTGTTTTTT.

The chain employs TRBV28 and TRBJ2-7; TRBD2 matches at 9 bases. CDR3 length: 15 residues. CDR1 is MDHEN and CDR2 is SYDVKM in the germline V gene. The ends lost 6 bases at V and 1 base at J; junction bases unmatched: 7. The CDR3 spells CASSPGTSLSYEQYF. As DNA, the CDR3 is TGTGCCAGCAGCCCAGGGACTAGCCTTTCCTACGAGCAGTACTTC.

V and J are TRBV10-3 and TRBJ1-2, with D perhaps matching TRBD1 (6 bases). With 2 bases removed from V and 0 bases from J, the gap between germline ends came to 10 bases. Germline CDR1 is ENHRY and CDR2 is SYGVKD. The CDR3 has 15 residues. CDR3 loop: CAISEATGTNYGYTF. DNA for the CDR3: TGTGCCATCAGTGAGGCGACAGGAACTAACTATGGCTACACCTTC.

V is TRBV30 and J is TRBJ2-2; the D gene is possibly TRBD2 (5 bases). Between the trimmed V and J ends, which lost 5 bases and 1 base, there was a span of 8 bases. This CDR3 spans 13 amino acids. Germline V gene data show CDR1 as GTSNPN and CDR2 as SVGIG (reference sequence). Written as DNA, the CDR3 is TGTGCCTGGGGACTCGGGAACACCGGGGAGCTGTTTTTT. It encodes CAWGLGNTGELFF.

The rearrangement joins TRBV27 to TRBJ2-1; D may match TRBD1 or TRBD2 (5 bases each). CDR1 MNHEY and CDR2 SMNVEV come from the germline V gene (reference sequence). The CDR3 is made up of 14 amino acids. V lost 4 bases to trimming and J lost 9 bases, with 16 bases between them. In nucleotides, the CDR3 is TGTGCCAGCAGTTCGGGGCGTGGGTTAGGTGAGCAGTTCTTC. Its translation is CASSSGRGLGEQFF.

The J gene is TRBJ2-1, the V gene TRBV4-2; D may be TRBD2 (6 bases). Germline CDR1 LGHNA, CDR2 YNFKEQ. CDR3 length: 17 residues. The V gene lost 2 bases and the J gene lost 0 bases, with 14 bases spanning the gap. In DNA, the CDR3 is TGTGCCAGCAGCCAATCCTCACGGGAGACCTCCTACAATGAGCAGTTCTTC. It is translated as CASSQSSRETSYNEQFF.

This clone was found a few times. The chain uses TRBV5-1 and TRBJ2-5, with a tentative D call TRBD2 (6 bases). Germline CDR1 SGHRS, CDR2 YFSETQ. Trimming left V 3 bases short and J 5 bases short, with 14 bases between. The CDR3 is made up of 14 amino acids. CDR3 sequence: CASSWGVQWETQYF. CDR3 nucleotide sequence: TGCGCCAGCAGCTGGGGGGTCCAATGGGAGACCCAGTACTTC.

The V call is TRBV27, the J call TRBJ2-1; D may be TRBD2 (6 bases). The V end lost 2 bases, the J end lost 8 bases, and 25 bases lay between the germline ends. The length of the CDR3 is 18 residues. Germline values: CDR1 MNHEY, CDR2 SMNVEV (reference sequence). Here the CDR3 reads CASSLLWEEGETWDEQFF. CDR3 in DNA: TGTGCCAGCAGTTTACTCTGGGAGGAGGGAGAAACATGGGATGAGCAGTTCTTC.

There are a few counts of this clone. This rearrangement joins TRBV10-2 to TRBJ1-2, with D maybe TRBD1 (5 bases). Trimming removed 2 bases from V and 3 bases from J, with 7 bases in between. Germline assignment: CDR1 WSHSY and CDR2 SAAADI. CDR3 length: 13 residues. The CDR3 DNA reads as TGCGCCAGCAGTGAGGACAGCCACTATGGCTACACCTTC. Translated, it gives CASSEDSHYGYTF.

Comments on this clone: The junction differs from germline at one of its ends, possibly a read error. The J gene is TRBJ2-6, the V gene TRBV28; 11 bases match TRBD1. Germline V gene lookup returns CDR1 MDHEN and CDR2 SYDVKM. This CDR3 is 15 amino acids long. The CDR3 bases are TGTGCCAGCAACCGGCCGGGACAGGGGGTCAACGTCCTGACTTTC. Translated: CASNRPGQGVNVLTF.

The chain links TRBV28 to TRBJ2-1; D is ambiguous. There are 14 residues in the CDR3. Trimming removed 6 bases from V and 0 bases from J, with 9 bases in between. CDR1 is MDHEN and CDR2 is SYDVKM in the germline V gene. The CDR3 spells CASSGGLSYNEQFF. The CDR3 DNA follows: TGTGCCAGCAGCGGCGGCCTCTCCTACAATGAGCAGTTCTTC. Variable domain in full (rest from reference TRBV28 and TRBJ2-1): DVKVTQSSRYLVKRTGEKVFLECVQDMDHENMFWYRQDPGLGLRLIYFSYDVKMKEKGDIPEGYSVSREKKERFSLILESASTNQTSMYLCASSGGLSYNEQFFGPGTRLTVL.

The V gene is TRBV2, the J gene TRBJ2-1, with 8 bases identical to TRBD1. The CDR3 spans 13 residues. Losses at the gene ends were 7 bases for V and 6 bases for J; bases not matched to a gene: 5. Looked up from germline, CDR1 is SNHLY and CDR2 is FYNNEI. The DNA of the CDR3 is TGTGCCAGCAATCCGGACAGGGTCAATGAGCAGTTCTTC. Its protein is CASNPDRVNEQFF.

In nucleotides, the CDR3 is TGTGCCAGCAGTGAATCGGCGGGCGGGGAAGATCCAGTCCACGAGCAGTACTTC. Translated, it gives CASSESAGGEDPVHEQYF. V gene TRBV25-1 combines with J gene TRBJ2-7; TRBD2 might be the D (6 bases). CDR3 size: 18 residues. The V gene lost 1 base and the J gene lost 5 bases, with 24 bases spanning the gap. Per the germline V gene, CDR1 is MGHDK and CDR2 is SYGVNS.